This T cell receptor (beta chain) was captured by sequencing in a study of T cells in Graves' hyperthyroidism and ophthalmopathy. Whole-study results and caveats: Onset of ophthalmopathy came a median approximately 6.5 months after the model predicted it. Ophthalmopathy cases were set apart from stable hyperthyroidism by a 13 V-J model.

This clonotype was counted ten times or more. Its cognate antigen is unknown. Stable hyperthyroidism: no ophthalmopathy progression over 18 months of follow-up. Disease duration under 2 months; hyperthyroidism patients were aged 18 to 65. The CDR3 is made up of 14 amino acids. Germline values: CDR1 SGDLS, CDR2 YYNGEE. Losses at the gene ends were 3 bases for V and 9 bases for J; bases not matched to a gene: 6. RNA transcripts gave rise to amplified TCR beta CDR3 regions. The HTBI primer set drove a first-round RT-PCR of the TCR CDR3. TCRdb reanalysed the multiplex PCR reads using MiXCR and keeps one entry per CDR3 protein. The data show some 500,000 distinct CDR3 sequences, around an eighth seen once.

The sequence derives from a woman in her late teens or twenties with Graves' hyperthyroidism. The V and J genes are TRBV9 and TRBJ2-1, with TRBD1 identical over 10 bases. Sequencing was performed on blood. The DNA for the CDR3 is TGTGCCAGCAGCGGCGGGACAGGGGTGAGTGAGCAGTTCTTC. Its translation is CASSGGTGVSEQFF.